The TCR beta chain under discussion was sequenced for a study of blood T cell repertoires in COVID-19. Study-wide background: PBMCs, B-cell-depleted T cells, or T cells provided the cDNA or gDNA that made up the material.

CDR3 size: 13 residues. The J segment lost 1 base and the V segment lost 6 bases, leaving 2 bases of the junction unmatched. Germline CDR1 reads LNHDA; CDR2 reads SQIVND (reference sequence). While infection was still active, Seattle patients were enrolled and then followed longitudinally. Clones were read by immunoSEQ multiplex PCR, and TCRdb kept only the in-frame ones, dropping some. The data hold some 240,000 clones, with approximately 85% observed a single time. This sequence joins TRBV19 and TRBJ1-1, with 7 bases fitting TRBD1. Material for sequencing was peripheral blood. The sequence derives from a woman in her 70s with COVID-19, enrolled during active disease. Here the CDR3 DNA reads TGTGCCAGTAGCGGGACAGCGAACACTGAAGCTTTCTTT. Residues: CASSGTANTEAFF.